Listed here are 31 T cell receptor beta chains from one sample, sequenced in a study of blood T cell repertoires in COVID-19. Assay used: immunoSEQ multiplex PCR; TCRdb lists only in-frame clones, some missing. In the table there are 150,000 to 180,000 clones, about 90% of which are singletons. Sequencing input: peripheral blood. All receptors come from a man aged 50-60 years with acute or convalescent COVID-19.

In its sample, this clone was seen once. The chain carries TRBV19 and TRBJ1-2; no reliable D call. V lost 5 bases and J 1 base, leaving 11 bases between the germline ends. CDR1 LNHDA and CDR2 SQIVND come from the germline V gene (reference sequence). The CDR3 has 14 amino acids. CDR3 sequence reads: CASSPLGSNYGYTF. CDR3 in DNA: TGTGCCAGTAGTCCCCTCGGGAGTAACTATGGCTACACCTTC.

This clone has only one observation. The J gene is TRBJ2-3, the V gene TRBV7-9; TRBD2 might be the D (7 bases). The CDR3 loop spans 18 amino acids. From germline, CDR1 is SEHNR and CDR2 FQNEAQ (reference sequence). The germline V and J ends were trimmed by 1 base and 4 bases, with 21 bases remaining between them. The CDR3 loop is CASSLGAGALSHADTQYF. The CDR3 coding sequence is TGTGCCAGCAGCTTAGGGGCGGGGGCCCTCTCCCACGCAGATACGCAGTATTTT.

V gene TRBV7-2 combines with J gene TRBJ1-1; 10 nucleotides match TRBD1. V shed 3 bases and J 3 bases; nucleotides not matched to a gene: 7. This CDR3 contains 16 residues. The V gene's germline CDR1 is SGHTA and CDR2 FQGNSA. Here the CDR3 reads CASSFKPTGGYTEAFF. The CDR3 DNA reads TGTGCCAGCAGCTTTAAACCGACAGGGGGCTACACTGAAGCTTTCTTT.

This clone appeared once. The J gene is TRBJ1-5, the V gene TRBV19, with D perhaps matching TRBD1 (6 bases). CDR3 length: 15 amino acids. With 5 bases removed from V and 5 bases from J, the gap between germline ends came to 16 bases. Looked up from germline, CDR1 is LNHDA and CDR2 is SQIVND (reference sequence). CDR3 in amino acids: CASSGGAMGHQPQHF. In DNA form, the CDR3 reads TGTGCCAGTAGTGGGGGGGCCATGGGCCATCAGCCCCAGCATTTT.

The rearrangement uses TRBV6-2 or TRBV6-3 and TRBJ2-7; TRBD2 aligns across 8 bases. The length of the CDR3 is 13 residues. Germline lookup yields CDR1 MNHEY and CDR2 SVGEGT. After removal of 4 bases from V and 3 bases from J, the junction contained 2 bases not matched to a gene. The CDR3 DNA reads TGTGCCAGCAGTTTTACTAGCGGCTACGAGCAGTACGTC. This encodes CASSFTSGYEQYV.

The CDR3 nucleotides read TGTGCCTGGAGTGAAGGGGGTCAGCCCCAGCATTTT. Translated, it gives CAWSEGGQPQHF. The J gene is TRBJ1-5, the V gene TRBV30, with TRBD1 as a possible D gene (6 bases). With 1 base removed from V and 6 bases from J, the gap between germline ends came to 7 bases. Per the germline V gene, CDR1 is GTSNPN and CDR2 is SVGIG (reference sequence). The CDR3 totals 12 residues.

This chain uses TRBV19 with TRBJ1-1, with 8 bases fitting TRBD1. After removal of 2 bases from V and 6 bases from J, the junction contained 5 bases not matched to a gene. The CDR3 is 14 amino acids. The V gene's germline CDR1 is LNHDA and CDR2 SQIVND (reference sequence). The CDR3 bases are TGTGCCAGTAGTATAAGGACAGGGAGCCCTGAAGCTTTCTTT. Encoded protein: CASSIRTGSPEAFF. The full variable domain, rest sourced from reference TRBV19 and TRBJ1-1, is DGGITQSPKYLFRKEGQNVTLSCEQNLNHDAMYWYRQDPGQGLRLIYYSQIVNDFQKGDIAEGYSVSREKKESFPLTVTSAQKNPTAFYLCASSIRTGSPEAFFGQGTRLTVV.

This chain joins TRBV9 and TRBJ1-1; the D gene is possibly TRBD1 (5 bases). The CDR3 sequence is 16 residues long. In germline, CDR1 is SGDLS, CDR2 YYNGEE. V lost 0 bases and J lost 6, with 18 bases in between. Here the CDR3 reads CASSVDPAGRGPEAFF. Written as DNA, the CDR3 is TGTGCCAGCAGCGTAGACCCGGCAGGGAGGGGCCCTGAAGCTTTCTTT.

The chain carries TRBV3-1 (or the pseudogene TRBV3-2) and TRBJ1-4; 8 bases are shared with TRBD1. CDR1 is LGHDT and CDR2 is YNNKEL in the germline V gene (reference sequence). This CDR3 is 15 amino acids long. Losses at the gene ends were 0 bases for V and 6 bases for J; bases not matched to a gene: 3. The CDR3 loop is CASSQDTDRDEKLFF. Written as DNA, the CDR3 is TGTGCCAGCAGCCAAGACACGGACAGGGATGAAAAACTGTTTTTT.

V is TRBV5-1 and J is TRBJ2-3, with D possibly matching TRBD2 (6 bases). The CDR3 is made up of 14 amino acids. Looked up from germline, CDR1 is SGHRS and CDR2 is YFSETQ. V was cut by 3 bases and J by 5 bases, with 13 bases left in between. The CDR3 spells CASSWEDTKDTQYF. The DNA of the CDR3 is TGCGCCAGCAGCTGGGAGGATACGAAAGATACGCAGTATTTT. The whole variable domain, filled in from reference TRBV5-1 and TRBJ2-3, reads KAGVTQTPRYLIKTRGQQVTLSCSPISGHRSVSWYQQTPGQGLQFLFEYFSETQRNKGNFPGRFSGRQFSNSRSEMNVSTLELGDSALYLCASSWEDTKDTQYFGPGTRLTVL.

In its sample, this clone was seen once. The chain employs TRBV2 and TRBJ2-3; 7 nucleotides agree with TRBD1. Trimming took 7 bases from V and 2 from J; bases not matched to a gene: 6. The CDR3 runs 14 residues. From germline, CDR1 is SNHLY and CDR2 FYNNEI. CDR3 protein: CASKGQFFTDTQYF. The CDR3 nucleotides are TGTGCCAGCAAGGGACAGTTTTTCACAGATACGCAGTATTTT.

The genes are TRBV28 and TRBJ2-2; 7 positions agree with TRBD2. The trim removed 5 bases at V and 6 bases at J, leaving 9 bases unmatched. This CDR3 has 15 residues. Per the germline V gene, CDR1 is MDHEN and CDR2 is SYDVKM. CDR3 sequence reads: CASSPPRGRAGELFF. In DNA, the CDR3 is TGTGCCAGCAGTCCCCCACGGGGGAGGGCCGGGGAGCTGTTTTTT. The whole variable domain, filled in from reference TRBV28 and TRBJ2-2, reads DVKVTQSSRYLVKRTGEKVFLECVQDMDHENMFWYRQDPGLGLRLIYFSYDVKMKEKGDIPEGYSVSREKKERFSLILESASTNQTSMYLCASSPPRGRAGELFFGEGSRLTVL.

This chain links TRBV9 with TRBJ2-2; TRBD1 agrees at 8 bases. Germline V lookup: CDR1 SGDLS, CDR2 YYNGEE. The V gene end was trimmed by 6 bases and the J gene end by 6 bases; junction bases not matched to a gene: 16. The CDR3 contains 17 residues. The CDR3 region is CASTNGGQGALAGELFF. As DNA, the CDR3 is TGTGCCAGCACCAATGGGGGGCAGGGGGCTCTCGCCGGGGAGCTGTTTTTT.

The CDR3 sequence: CSVEEGGRGYTF. The CDR3 DNA is TGCAGCGTTGAAGAGGGGGGGAGAGGCTACACCTTC. This sequence joins TRBV29-1 and TRBJ1-2; tentatively, D is TRBD1 (5 bases). Germline lookup yields CDR1 SQVTM and CDR2 ANQGSEA. The CDR3 contains 12 residues. V was cut by 0 bases and J by 8 bases, with 10 bases left in between.

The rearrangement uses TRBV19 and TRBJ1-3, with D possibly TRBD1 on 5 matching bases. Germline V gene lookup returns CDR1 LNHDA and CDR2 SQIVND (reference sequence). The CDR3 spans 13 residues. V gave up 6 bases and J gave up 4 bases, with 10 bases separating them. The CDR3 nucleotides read TGTGCCAGTAGCGAAGGGGTCGGAAACACCATATATTTT. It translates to CASSEGVGNTIYF.

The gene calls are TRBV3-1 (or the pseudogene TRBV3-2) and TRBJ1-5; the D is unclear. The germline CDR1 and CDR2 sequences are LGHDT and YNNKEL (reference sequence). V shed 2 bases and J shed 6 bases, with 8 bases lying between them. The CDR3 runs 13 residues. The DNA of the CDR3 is TGTGCCAGCAGCCAAAAGGGAGGTCAGCCCCAGCATTTT. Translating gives CASSQKGGQPQHF.

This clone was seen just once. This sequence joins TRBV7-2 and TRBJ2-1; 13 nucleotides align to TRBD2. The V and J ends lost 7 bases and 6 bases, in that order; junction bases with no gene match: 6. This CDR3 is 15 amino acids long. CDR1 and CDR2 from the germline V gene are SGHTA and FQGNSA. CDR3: CASILTSGGGNEQFF. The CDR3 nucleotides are TGTGCCAGCATCCTTACTAGCGGGGGGGGCAATGAGCAGTTCTTC.

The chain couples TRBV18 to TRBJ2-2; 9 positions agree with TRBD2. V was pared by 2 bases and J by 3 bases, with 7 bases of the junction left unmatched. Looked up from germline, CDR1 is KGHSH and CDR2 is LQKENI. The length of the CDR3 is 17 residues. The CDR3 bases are TGTGCCAGCTCACCAACGGTAGCGGGAGTGGACACCGGGGAGCTGTTTTTT. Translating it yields CASSPTVAGVDTGELFF.

CDR3 bases: TGTGCCAGCAGCGTAGGAGACCGGGGGTCTAATTCACCCCTCCACTTT. It translates to CASSVGDRGSNSPLHF. V gene TRBV9 combines with J gene TRBJ1-6; possible D gene TRBD1, 5 bases. With 0 bases removed from V and 6 bases from J, the gap between germline ends came to 13 bases. Germline CDR1 and CDR2: SGDLS and YYNGEE. CDR3 length equals 16 residues.

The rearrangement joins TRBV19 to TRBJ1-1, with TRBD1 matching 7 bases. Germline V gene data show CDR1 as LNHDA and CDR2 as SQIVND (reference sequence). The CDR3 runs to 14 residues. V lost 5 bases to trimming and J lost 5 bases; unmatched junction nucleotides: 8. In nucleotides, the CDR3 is TGTGCCAGTAGTGCAGGGGGGAGAGGGACTGAAGCTTTCTTT. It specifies CASSAGGRGTEAFF.

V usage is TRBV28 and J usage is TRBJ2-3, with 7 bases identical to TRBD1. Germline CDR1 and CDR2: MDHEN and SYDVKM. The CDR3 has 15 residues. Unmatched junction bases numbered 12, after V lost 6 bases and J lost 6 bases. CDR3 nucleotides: TGTGCCAGCAGCCCAGGGACAGAGCGCCGGGATACGCAGTATTTT. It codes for CASSPGTERRDTQYF.

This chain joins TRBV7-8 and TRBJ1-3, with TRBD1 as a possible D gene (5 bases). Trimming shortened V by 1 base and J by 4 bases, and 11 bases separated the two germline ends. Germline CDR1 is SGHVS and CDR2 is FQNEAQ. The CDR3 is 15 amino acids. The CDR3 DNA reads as TGTGCCAGCAGCTTAGGGGGGGGGTTGGGAAACACCATATATTTT. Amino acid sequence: CASSLGGGLGNTIYF.

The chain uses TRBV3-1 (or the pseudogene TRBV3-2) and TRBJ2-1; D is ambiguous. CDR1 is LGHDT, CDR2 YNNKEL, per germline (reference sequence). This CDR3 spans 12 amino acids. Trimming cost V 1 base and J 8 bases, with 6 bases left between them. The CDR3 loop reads CASSQATDEQFF. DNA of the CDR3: TGTGCCAGCAGCCAAGCAACGGATGAGCAGTTCTTC.

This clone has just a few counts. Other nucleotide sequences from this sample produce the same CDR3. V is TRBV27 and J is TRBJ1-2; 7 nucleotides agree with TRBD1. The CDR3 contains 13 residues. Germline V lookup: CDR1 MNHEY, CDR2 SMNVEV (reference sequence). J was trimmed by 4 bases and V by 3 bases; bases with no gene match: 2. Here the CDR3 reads CASSFSGGYGYTF. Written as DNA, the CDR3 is TGTGCCAGCAGTTTTTCAGGGGGCTATGGCTACACCTTC.

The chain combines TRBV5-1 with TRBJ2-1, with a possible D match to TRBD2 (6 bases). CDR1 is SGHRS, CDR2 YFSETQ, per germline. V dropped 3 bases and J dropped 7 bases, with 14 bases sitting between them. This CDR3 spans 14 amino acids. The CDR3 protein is CASSSEGLGNEQFF. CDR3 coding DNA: TGCGCCAGCAGCTCGGAGGGGCTGGGGAATGAGCAGTTCTTC. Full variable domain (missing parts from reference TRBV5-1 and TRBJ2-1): KAGVTQTPRYLIKTRGQQVTLSCSPISGHRSVSWYQQTPGQGLQFLFEYFSETQRNKGNFPGRFSGRQFSNSRSEMNVSTLELGDSALYLCASSSEGLGNEQFFGPGTRLTVL.

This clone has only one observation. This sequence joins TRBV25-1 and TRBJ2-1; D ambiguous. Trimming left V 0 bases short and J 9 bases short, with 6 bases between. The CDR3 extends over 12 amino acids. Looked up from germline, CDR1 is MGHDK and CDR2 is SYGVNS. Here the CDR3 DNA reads TGTGCCAGCAGTGAATATATCGGTGAGCAGTTCTTC. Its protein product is CASSEYIGEQFF. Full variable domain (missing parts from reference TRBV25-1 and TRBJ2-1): EADIYQTPRYLVIGTGKKITLECSQTMGHDKMYWYQQDPGMELHLIHYSYGVNSTEKGDLSSESTVSRIRTEHFPLTLESARPSHTSQYLCASSEYIGEQFFGPGTRLTVL.

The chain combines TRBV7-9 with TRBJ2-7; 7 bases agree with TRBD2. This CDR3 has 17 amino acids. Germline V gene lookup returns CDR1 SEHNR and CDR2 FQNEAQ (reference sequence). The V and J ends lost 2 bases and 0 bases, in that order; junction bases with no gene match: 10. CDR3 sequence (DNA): TGTGCCAGCAGCTTAATGGGATTTGGACTAGTCTCCTACGAGCAGTACTTC. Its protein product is CASSLMGFGLVSYEQYF.

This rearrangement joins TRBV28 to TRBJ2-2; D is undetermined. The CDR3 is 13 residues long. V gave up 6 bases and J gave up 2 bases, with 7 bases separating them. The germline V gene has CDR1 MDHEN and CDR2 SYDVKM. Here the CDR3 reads CASRSHNTGELFF. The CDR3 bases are TGTGCCAGCAGATCCCATAACACCGGGGAGCTGTTTTTT.

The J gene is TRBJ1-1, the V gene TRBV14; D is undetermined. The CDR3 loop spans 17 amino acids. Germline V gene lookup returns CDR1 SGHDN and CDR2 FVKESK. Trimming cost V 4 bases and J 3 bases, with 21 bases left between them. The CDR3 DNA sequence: TGTGCCAGCAGCCGCTTGATGGGCCCCGGGCGGGACACTGAAGCTTTCTTT. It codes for CASSRLMGPGRDTEAFF.

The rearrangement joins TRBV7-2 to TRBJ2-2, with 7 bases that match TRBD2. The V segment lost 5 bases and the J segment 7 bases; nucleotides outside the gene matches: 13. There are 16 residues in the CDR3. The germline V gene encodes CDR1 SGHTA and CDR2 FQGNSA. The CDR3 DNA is TGTGCCAGCAGCGCAGACGGGTGGGCGGGAGTCGGGGAGCTGTTTTTT. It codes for CASSADGWAGVGELFF.

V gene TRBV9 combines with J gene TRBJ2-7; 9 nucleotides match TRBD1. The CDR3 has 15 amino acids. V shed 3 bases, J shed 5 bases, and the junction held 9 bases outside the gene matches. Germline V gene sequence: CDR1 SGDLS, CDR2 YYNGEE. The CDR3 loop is CASSGAGTGYDEQYF. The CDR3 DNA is TGTGCCAGCAGCGGAGCCGGGACAGGGTATGACGAGCAGTACTTC.